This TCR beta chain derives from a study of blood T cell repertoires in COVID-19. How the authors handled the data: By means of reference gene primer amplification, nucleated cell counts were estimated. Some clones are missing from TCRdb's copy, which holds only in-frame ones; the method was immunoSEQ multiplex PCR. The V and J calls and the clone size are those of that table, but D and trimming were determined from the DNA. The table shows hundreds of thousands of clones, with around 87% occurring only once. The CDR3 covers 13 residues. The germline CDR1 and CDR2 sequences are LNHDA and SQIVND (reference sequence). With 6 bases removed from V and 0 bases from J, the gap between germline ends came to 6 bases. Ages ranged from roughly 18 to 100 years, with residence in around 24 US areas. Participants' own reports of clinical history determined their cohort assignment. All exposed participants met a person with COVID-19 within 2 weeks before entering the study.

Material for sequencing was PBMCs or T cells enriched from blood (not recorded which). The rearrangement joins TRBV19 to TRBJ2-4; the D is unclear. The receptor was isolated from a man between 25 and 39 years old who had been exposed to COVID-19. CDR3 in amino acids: CASSQLAKNIQYF. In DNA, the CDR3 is TGTGCCAGTAGCCAGTTAGCCAAAAACATTCAGTACTTC.